This T cell receptor beta chain was captured in a study of T cell responses to AZD1222 COVID-19 vaccine. Study results and caveats: Baseline serology detected seropositivity in only six or seven AZD1222 recipients. Donor demographics were predominantly white British with a female majority; clonal diversity may be underestimated. Among spike-specific TCRs, nearly half reportedly target unmutated variant regions.

Germline V gene sequence: CDR1 GTSNPN, CDR2 SVGIG (reference sequence). CDR3 length: 15 residues. Trimming removed 3 bases from V and 4 bases from J; junction bases left unmatched: 10. Remarks on this clone: Its antigen is unknown.

Libraries were prepared by immunoSEQ multiplex PCR; TCRdb keeps only in-frame clonotypes and omits some of them. Of roughly 150,000 clones in the sample, approximately 90% were seen once. Second-dose intervals near 4 or 12 weeks were combined. The chain combines TRBV30 with TRBJ2-7, with TRBD2 identical over 9 bases. This clonotype was obtained from an adult who received the AZD1222 COVID-19 vaccine. Specimen: peripheral blood, collected 28 days after the second AZD1222 dose. CDR3 sequence: CAWSRAGGRGYEQYF. The CDR3 region has the DNA TGTGCCTGGAGCCGTGCGGGGGGGCGAGGGTACGAGCAGTACTTC.